This T cell receptor beta chain comes out of a study of T cell repertoires in cytomegalovirus infection. The wider study: Public TCR beta signatures indicated both CMV infection and matching HLA type. General study points: There were HLA-C-restricted CMV-specific TCR beta clonotypes dominating the ex vivo response. Totalled public TCR beta family frequency picked out people who carried CMV plus the relevant HLA.

V trimming: 4 bases; J trimming: 1 base; junction bases outside the gene matches: 1. CDR1 SQVTM and CDR2 ANQGSEA come from the germline V gene. This CDR3 comprises 12 residues. This clonotype showed up just a few times. Its antigen remains unidentified. One entry per CDR3 protein results from TCRdb running MiXCR on the reads. The repertoire holds a few hundred thousand distinct CDR3 sequences, with 12% to 15% as singletons. The sequencing input was PBMCs. The sequence came from a human donor in good health (CMV status not recorded). Some clones in this sample may be carry-over from other donors' samples. The chain is built from TRBV29-1 and TRBJ2-7; 7 nucleotides match TRBD1. The CDR3, as DNA: TGCAGCGTTGTGACAGGGTCCTACGAGCAGTACTTC. It is translated as CSVVTGSYEQYF.